The 16 T cell receptor beta chains presented below share a single source sample, sequenced in a study of CXCR3-negative and CXCR3-positive naive CD8 T cells. UMI labels and 5' RACE were used to prepare the TRB cDNA libraries. TCRdb reprocessed the 5' RACE reads, keeping one entry per CDR3 protein, no DNA. This sample lists roughly 56,000 distinct CDR3 sequences; its ten largest clones have more than 0.35%. Sequencing was performed on naive CXCR3- CD8+ T cells from blood. Subset specified: CD45RO-CCR7+CD27+CD95- naive CD8+ T cells lacking CXCR3 (TNR3-). Receptor source: a human donor in good health. Some clones in this sample may be carry-over from other donors' samples.

The chain couples TRBV29-1 to TRBJ2-7; TCRdb's D gene call, TRBD1, goes unchecked for lack of DNA. The germline V gene has CDR1 SQVTM and CDR2 ANQGSEA. This CDR3 spans 12 amino acids. This CDR3 is CSVEGQNYEQYF.

V and J are TRBV20-1 and TRBJ2-7; TCRdb indicates TRBD1, and absent DNA this call remains unverified. Germline V lookup: CDR1 DFQATT, CDR2 SNEGSKA (reference sequence). The CDR3 has 14 residues. The CDR3 reads CSARQRGQLYEQYF.

This chain uses TRBV7-2 with TRBJ2-7; TCRdb's D call of TRBD2 is untestable without DNA. There are 12 residues in the CDR3. CDR1 and CDR2 (germline): SGHTA, FQGNSA. The CDR3 region is CASSLTASEQYF.

The genes are TRBV12-5 and TRBJ1-1. Germline CDR1 is LGHNT and CDR2 is FRNRAP. This CDR3 has 17 amino acids. The CDR3 region is CASGWAPSETVNTEAFF.

The chain couples TRBV29-1 to TRBJ2-1; with no DNA, the TCRdb D assignment of TRBD2 cannot be verified. The germline gives CDR1 SQVTM, CDR2 ANQGSEA. This CDR3 has 16 residues. CDR3 sequence reads: CSVEDPPSGTYNEQFF.

The gene calls are TRBV14 and TRBJ1-3; TCRdb returns TRBD1, unconfirmable since there is no DNA. The germline V gene encodes CDR1 SGHDN and CDR2 FVKESK. The CDR3 totals 15 residues. The CDR3 sequence is CASSTGEHSGNTIYF.

The chain employs TRBV19 and TRBJ2-6; TCRdb's assignment of TRBD2 cannot be checked, as there is no DNA. The CDR3 has 15 residues. The germline CDR1 and CDR2 sequences are LNHDA and SQIVND (reference sequence). CDR3 region: CASSIGRPGANVLTF.

The chain couples TRBV7-2 to TRBJ2-1; TCRdb outputs TRBD2, but without DNA this stays unchecked. This CDR3 has 15 residues. Germline CDR1 SGHTA, CDR2 FQGNSA. The CDR3 sequence is CASSQSSGLYNEQFF.

The V gene is TRBV6-2 or TRBV6-3, the J gene TRBJ1-2; the TCRdb D gene call, TRBD1, has no DNA to confirm it. From germline, CDR1 is MNHEY and CDR2 SVGEGT. CDR3 length: 17 residues. The CDR3: CASGSSVGGKDYYGYTF.

The gene calls are TRBV29-1 and TRBJ2-7; lacking DNA, the TRBD1 call made by TCRdb goes unchecked. This CDR3 contains 13 residues. Per the germline V gene, CDR1 is SQVTM and CDR2 is ANQGSEA. The CDR3: CSALSRVSYEQYF.

V gene TRBV7-8 combines with J gene TRBJ2-5; TCRdb's D gene call, TRBD1, goes unchecked for lack of DNA. Germline V gene lookup returns CDR1 SGHVS and CDR2 FQNEAQ. This CDR3 has 12 amino acids. The CDR3 sequence: CASDDREETQYF.

The V call is TRBV14, the J call TRBJ2-4. The germline V gene encodes CDR1 SGHDN and CDR2 FVKESK. The CDR3 consists of 16 residues. The CDR3 spells CASSQSRSSAKNIQYF.

This clonotype ranks as medium-sized in terms of frequency. J is TRBJ1-1 and V is TRBV6-5; the TRBD1 assignment by TCRdb is unverifiable without DNA. This CDR3 is built from 16 residues. CDR1 MNHEY and CDR2 SVGAGI come from the germline V gene. The CDR3: CASSYSLDRPNTEAFF.

V and J are TRBV12-5 and TRBJ2-3; without DNA, the TCRdb call of TRBD1 cannot be checked. CDR3 length: 14 amino acids. The germline CDR1 and CDR2 sequences are LGHNT and FRNRAP. This CDR3 reads CASGLGQGTDTQYF.

This chain joins TRBV4-2 and TRBJ2-7; TCRdb calls TRBD1, which cannot be checked without DNA. The CDR3 runs 15 residues. Germline assignment: CDR1 LGHNA and CDR2 YNFKEQ. The CDR3 reads CASSQGAGRAYEQYF.

The V gene is TRBV20-1, the J gene TRBJ2-7; TCRdb's D call, TRBD2, is unchecked because there is no DNA. Germline V CDR1 and CDR2: DFQATT, SNEGSKA (reference sequence). CDR3 length equals 16 residues. Here the CDR3 reads CSARDQNSGDSYEQYF.